These 14 T cell receptor beta chains were sequenced from one sample in a study of T cell repertoires in cytomegalovirus infection. The antigens these receptors bind are not known. Each CDR3 protein is one row after TCRdb ran MiXCR on the reads. The table lists under 850,000 distinct CDR3 sequences, approximately 33% of them singletons, with 18% in the top ten. The starting material was cultured PBMCs, obtained from culture after CMV antigen stimulation. All receptors come from a human donor in good health (CMV status not recorded). Some clones in this sample may be carry-over from other donors' samples.

This clonotype occurred a few times. The chain is built from TRBV6-5 and TRBJ2-1, with 9 bases that match TRBD2. Germline assignment: CDR1 MNHEY and CDR2 SVGAGI. The CDR3 consists of 15 residues. The V gene end was trimmed by 6 bases and the J gene end by 6 bases; junction bases not matched to a gene: 9. The CDR3 sequence: CASRSGTSRSNEQFF. CDR3 DNA: TGTGCCAGCAGATCCGGGACTAGCAGATCCAATGAGCAGTTCTTC.

The rearrangement uses TRBV11-2 and TRBJ2-2, with D unresolved. The CDR3 covers 13 residues. Per the germline V gene, CDR1 is SGHAT and CDR2 is FQNNGV. Trimming stripped 0 bases from V and 7 bases from J, with 6 bases between. CDR3 sequence (DNA): TGTGCCAGCAGCTTAGATATATACGGGGAGCTGTTTTTT. It codes for CASSLDIYGELFF. The whole variable domain, filled in from reference TRBV11-2 and TRBJ2-2, reads EAGVAQSPRYKIIEKRQSVAFWCNPISGHATLYWYQQILGQGPKLLIQFQNNGVVDDSQLPKDRFSAERLKGVDSTLKIQPAKLEDSAVYLCASSLDIYGELFFGEGSRLTVL.

This rearrangement joins TRBV24-1 to TRBJ2-1; 15 bases line up with TRBD2. Losses at the gene ends were 3 bases for V and 7 bases for J; bases not matched to a gene: 6. The CDR3 contains 17 residues. Germline V lookup: CDR1 KGHDR, CDR2 SFDVKD. The CDR3 region is CATSDPGTSGRKNEQFF. CDR3 DNA: TGTGCCACCAGTGATCCCGGGACTAGCGGGAGGAAGAATGAGCAGTTCTTC.

V is TRBV6-2 or TRBV6-3 and J is TRBJ2-5; possible D gene TRBD1, 6 bases. V lost 2 bases to trimming and J lost 2 bases, with 12 bases between them. The CDR3 has 15 residues. Germline V gives CDR1 MNHEY, CDR2 SVGEGT. The CDR3 DNA sequence: TGTGCCAGCAGTTACCCTACAGGGCCGCAAGAGACCCAGTACTTC. The encoded protein is CASSYPTGPQETQYF.

The V and J genes are TRBV23-1 and TRBJ2-7; TRBD1 might be the D (6 bases). TRBV23-1 is noted as an ORF with a role that remains uncertain. The V gene lost 0 bases and the J gene lost 1 base, with 13 bases spanning the gap. The CDR3 has 16 residues. The CDR3 spells CASSQSGDIRSYEQYF. CDR3 nucleotides: TGCGCCAGCAGTCAATCGGGGGACATCCGATCCTACGAGCAGTACTTC.

This clonotype was observed at least ten times. The chain combines TRBV7-2 with TRBJ2-7; TRBD2 might be the D (7 bases). With 3 bases removed from V and 5 bases from J, the gap between germline ends came to 14 bases. CDR3 length: 14 residues. Germline V lookup: CDR1 SGHTA, CDR2 FQGNSA. The CDR3 DNA reads TGTGCCAGCAGCTTCGCCCGGGGGGCCGACGAGCAGTACTTC. Translated: CASSFARGADEQYF.

This clonotype has just a few counts. This sequence joins TRBV7-9 and TRBJ1-6, with a tentative D call TRBD1 (5 bases). The ends were cut back, 4 bases at V and 10 bases at J, with 11 bases in the middle. In germline, CDR1 is SEHNR, CDR2 FQNEAQ (reference sequence). This CDR3 is 13 amino acids long. The CDR3 coding sequence is TGTGCCAGCAGCTCAGAGGGGAAATCACCCCTCCACTTT. It encodes CASSSEGKSPLHF.

This clonotype has a handful of counts. This chain joins TRBV4-1 and TRBJ2-1, with D uncertain. CDR1 is MGHRA and CDR2 is YSYEKL in the germline V gene. The length of the CDR3 is 15 residues. V lost 0 bases and J lost 4, with 10 bases in between. The CDR3 is CASSQDHTPYNEQFF. The CDR3 DNA follows: TGCGCCAGCAGCCAAGATCACACACCTTACAATGAGCAGTTCTTC.

This rearrangement joins TRBV28 to TRBJ1-2; D gene ambiguous. The V end was cut by 3 bases, the J end by 1 base, with 9 bases between. Germline V gene lookup returns CDR1 MDHEN and CDR2 SYDVKM. This CDR3 has 14 residues. The CDR3 region is CASSFEGSNYGYTF. The CDR3 bases are TGTGCCAGCAGTTTTGAGGGAAGTAACTATGGCTACACCTTC.

The J gene is TRBJ2-5, the V gene TRBV11-2; 14 nucleotides line up with TRBD2. CDR1 and CDR2 from the germline V gene are SGHAT and FQNNGV. CDR3 length: 16 residues. The ends lost 4 bases at V and 4 bases at J; junction bases unmatched: 5. This chain's CDR3 is CASSSRLAGGPETQYF. The CDR3 DNA is TGTGCCAGCAGCTCAAGACTAGCGGGAGGGCCAGAGACCCAGTACTTC.

This chain links TRBV2 with TRBJ2-7; 8 bases map to TRBD1. V lost 7 bases to trimming and J lost 3 bases; unmatched junction nucleotides: 2. This CDR3 region has 12 residues. Germline-derived CDR1 and CDR2 are SNHLY and FYNNEI. The CDR3 sequence is CASTGQVYEQYF. The CDR3 bases are TGTGCCAGCACGGGACAGGTCTACGAGCAGTACTTC.

This clonotype was recorded a few times. V and J are TRBV7-6 and TRBJ1-4; no firm D call. There are 14 residues in the CDR3. Per the germline V gene, CDR1 is SGHVS and CDR2 is FNYEAQ. V was cut by 5 bases and J by 3 bases, with 10 bases left in between. CDR3 residues: CASSQSRPNEKLFF. Here the CDR3 DNA reads TGTGCCAGCAGCCAATCCCGGCCTAATGAAAAACTGTTTTTT.

The CDR3 sequence: CAISIAGGGTQYF. CDR3 in DNA: TGTGCCATCAGTATAGCGGGAGGTGGGACCCAGTACTTC. The chain joins TRBV10-3 to TRBJ2-5; TRBD2 matches at 10 bases. Per germline, CDR1 ENHRY and CDR2 SYGVKD. CDR3 size: 13 residues. V lost 5 bases to trimming and J lost 7 bases; unmatched junction nucleotides: 4.

This clonotype has a count of ten or more. The CDR3 nucleotides read TGTGCCAGCAGGCAGTCAGGAGTGGCTAATGAAAAACTGTTTTTT. Its translation is CASRQSGVANEKLFF. The chain recombines TRBV7-8 with TRBJ1-4, with D unclear. There are 15 residues in the CDR3. V dropped 6 bases and J dropped 3 bases, with 14 bases sitting between them. Germline V gene lookup returns CDR1 SGHVS and CDR2 FQNEAQ.